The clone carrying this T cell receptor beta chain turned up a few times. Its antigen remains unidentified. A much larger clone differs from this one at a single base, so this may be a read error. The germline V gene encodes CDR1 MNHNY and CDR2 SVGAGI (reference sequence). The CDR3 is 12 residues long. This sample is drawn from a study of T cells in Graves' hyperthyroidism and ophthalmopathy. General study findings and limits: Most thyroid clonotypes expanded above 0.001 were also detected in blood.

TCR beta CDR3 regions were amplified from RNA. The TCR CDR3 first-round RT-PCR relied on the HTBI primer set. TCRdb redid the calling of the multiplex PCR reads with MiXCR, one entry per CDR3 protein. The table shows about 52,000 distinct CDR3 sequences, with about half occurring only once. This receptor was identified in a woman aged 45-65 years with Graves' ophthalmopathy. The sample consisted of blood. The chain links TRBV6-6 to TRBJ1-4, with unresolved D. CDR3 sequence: CASSAEREKLSF. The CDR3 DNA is TGTGCCAGCAGTGCCGAACGGGAAAAACTGTCTTTT.